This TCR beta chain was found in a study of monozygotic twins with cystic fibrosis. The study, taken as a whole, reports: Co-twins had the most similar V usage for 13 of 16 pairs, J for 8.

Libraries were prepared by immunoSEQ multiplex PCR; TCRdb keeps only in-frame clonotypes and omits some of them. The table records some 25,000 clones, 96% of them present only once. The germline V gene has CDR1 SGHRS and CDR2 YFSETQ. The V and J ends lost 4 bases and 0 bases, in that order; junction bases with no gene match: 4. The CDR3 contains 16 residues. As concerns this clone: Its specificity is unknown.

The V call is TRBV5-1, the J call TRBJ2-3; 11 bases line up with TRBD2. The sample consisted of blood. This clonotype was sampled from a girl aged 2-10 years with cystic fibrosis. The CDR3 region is CASSPRTSGSTDTQYF. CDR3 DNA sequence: TGCGCCAGCAGCCCACGGACTAGCGGGAGCACAGATACGCAGTATTTT.